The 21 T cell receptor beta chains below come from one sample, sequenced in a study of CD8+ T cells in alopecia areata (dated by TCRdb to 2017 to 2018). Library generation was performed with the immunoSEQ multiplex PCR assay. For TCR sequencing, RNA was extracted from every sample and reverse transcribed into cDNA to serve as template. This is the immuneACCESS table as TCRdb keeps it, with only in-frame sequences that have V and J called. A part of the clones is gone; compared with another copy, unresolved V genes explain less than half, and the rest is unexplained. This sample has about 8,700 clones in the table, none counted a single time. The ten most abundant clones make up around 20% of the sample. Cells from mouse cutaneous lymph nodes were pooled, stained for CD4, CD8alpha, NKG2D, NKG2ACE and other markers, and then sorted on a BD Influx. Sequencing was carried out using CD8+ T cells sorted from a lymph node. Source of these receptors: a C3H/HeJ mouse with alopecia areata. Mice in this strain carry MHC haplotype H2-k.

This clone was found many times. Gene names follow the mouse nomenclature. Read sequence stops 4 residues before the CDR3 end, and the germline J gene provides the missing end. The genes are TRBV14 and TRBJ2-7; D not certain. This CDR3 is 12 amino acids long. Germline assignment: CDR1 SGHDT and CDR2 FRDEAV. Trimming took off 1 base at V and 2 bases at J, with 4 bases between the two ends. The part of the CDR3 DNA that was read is TGTGCCAGCAGTTTCGACACCTAT. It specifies CASSFDTY. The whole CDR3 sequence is CASSFDTYEQYF.

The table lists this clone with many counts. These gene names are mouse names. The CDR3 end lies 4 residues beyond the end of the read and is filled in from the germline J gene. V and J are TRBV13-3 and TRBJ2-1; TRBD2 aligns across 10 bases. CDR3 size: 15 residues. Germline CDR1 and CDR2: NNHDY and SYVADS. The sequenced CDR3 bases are TGTGCCAGCAGTGATGCGAACTGGGGGGGGTCT. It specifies CASSDANWGGS. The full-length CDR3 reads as CASSDANWGGSEQFF.

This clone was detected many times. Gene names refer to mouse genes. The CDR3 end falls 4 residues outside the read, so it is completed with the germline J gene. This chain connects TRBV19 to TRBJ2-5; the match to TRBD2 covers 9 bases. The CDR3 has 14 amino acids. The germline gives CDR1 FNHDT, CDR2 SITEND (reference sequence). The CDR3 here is CASSISGGDDTQYF. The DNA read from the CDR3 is TGTGCCAGCAGTATTTCTGGGGGGGATGAC.

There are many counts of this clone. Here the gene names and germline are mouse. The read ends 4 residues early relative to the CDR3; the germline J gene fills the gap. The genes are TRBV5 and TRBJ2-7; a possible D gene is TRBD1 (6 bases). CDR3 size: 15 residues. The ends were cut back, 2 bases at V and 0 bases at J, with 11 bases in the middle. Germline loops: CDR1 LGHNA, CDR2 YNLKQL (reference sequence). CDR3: CASSQRQVFSYEQYF. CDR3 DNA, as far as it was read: TGTGCCAGCAGCCAAAGACAGGTTTTCTCCTAT.

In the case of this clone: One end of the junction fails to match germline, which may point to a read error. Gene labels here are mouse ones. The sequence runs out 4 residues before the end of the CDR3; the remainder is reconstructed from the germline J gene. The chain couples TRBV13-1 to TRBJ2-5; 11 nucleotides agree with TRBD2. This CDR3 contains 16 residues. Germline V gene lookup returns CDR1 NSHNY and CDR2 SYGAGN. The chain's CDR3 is CAGSENDWGGQDTQYF. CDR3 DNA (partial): TGTGCCGGCAGTGAAAATGACTGGGGGGGCCAAGAC.

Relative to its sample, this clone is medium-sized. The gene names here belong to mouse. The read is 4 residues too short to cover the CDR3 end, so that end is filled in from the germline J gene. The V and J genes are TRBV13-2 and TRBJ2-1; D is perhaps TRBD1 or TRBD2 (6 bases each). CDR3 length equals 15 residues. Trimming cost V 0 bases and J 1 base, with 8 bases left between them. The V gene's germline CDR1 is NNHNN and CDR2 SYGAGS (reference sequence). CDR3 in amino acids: CASGDGGLNYAEQFF. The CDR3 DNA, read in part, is TGTGCCAGCGGTGATGGGGGGCTGAACTATGCT.

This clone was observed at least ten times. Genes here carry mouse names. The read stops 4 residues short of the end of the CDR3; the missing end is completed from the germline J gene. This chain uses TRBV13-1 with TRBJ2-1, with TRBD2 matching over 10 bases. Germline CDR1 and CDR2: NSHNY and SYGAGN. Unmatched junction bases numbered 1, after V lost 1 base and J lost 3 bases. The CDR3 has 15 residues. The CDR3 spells CASSDRLGGYAEQFF. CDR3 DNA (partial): TGTGCCAGCAGTGATCGACTGGGGGGCTATGCT.

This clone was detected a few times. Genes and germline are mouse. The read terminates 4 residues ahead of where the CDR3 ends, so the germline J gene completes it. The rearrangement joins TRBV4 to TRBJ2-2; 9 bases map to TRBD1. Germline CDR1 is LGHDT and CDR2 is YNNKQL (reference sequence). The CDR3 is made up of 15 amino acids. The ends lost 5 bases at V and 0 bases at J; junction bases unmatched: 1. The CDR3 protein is CASSGQGSNTGQLYF. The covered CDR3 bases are TGTGCCAGCAGCGGACAGGGGTCAAACACCGGG.

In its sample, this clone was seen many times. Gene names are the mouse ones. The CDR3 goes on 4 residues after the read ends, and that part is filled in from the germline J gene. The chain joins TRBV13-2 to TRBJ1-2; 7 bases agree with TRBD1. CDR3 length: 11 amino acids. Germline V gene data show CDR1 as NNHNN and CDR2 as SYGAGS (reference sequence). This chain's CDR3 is CASGAGGDYTF. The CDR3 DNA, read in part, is TGTGCCAGCGGTGCAGGGGGC.

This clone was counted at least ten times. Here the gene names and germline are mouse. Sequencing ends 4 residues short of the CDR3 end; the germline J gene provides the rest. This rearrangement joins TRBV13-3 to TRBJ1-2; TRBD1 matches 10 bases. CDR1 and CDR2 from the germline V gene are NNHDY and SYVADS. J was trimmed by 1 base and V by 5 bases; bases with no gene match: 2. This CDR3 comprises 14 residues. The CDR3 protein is CASRGQGKNSDYTF. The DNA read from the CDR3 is TGTGCCAGCAGGGGACAGGGGAAAAACTCC.

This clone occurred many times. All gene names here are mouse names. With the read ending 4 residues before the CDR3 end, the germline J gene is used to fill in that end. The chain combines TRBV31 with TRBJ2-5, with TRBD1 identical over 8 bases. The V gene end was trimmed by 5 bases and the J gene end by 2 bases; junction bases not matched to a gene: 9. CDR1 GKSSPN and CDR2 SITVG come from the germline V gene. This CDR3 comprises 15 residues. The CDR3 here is CAWVSLDRGQDTQYF. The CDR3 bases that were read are TGTGCCTGGGTATCTCTTGACAGGGGCCAAGAC.

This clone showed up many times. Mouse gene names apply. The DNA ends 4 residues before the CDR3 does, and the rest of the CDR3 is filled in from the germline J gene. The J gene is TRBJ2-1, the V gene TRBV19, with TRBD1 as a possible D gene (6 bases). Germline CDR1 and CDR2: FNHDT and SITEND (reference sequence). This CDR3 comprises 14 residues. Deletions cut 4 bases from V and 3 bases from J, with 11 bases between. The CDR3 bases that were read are TGTGCCAGCAGTCAGGGGAGGAGCTATGCT. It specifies CASSQGRSYA. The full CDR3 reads CASSQGRSYAEQFF.

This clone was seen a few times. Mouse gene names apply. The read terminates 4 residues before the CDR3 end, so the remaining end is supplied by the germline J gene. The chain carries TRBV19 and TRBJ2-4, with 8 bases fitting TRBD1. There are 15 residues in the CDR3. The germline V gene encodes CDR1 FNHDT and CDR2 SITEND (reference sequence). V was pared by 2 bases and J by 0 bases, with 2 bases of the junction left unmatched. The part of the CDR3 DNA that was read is TGTGCCAGCAGTATTGGACAGGGTAGTCAAAAC. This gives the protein CASSIGQGSQN. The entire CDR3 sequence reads CASSIGQGSQNTLYF.

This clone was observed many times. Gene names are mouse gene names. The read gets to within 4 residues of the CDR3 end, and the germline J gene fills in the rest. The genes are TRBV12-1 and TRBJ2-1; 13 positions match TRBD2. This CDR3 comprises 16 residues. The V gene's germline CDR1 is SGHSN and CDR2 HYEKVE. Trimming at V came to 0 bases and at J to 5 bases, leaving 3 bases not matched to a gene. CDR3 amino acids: CASSLGLGGRNAEQFF. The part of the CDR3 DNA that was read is TGTGCCAGCTCTCTCGGACTGGGGGGGCGGAATGCT.

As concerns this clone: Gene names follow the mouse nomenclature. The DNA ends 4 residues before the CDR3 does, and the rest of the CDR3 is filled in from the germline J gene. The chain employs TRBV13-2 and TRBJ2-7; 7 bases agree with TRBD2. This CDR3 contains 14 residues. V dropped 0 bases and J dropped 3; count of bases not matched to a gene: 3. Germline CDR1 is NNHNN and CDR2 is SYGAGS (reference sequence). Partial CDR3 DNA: TGTGCCAGCGGTGATGGGCCTGGGGGCTAT. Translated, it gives CASGDGPGGY. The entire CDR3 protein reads CASGDGPGGYEQYF.

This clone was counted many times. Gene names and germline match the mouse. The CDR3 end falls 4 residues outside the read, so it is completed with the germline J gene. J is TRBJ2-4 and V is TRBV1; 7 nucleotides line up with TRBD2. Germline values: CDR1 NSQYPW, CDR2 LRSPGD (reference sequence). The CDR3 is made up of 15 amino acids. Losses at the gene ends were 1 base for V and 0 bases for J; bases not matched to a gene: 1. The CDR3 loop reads CTCSAGLGSQNTLYF. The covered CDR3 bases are TGCACCTGCAGTGCAGGACTGGGTAGTCAAAAC.

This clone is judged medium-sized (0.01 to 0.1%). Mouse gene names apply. CDR3 amino acids: CASSEELGGSSYEQYF. CDR3 DNA, as far as it was read: TGTGCCAGCAGTGAGGAACTGGGGGGGAGCTCCTAT. V and J are TRBV13-1 and TRBJ2-7; 10 positions match TRBD2. Coverage ceases 4 residues before the CDR3 finishes, and the germline J gene fills in the end. The germline V gene has CDR1 NSHNY and CDR2 SYGAGN. The CDR3 is made up of 16 amino acids. V lost 2 bases, J lost 0 bases, and 5 bases stayed unmatched.

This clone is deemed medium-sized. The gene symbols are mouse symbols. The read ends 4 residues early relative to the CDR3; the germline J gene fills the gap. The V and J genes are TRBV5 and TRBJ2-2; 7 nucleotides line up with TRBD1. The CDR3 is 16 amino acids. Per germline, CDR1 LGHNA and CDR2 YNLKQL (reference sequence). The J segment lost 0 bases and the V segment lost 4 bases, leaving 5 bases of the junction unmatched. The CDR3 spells CASSPRGQANTGQLYF. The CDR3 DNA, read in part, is TGTGCCAGCAGCCCCCGTGGACAGGCAAACACCGGG.

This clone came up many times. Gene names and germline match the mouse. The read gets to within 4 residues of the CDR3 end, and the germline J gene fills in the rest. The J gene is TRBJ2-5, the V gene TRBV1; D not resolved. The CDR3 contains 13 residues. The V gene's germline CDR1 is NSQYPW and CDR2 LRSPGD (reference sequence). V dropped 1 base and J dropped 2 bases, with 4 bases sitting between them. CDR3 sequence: CTCSAGGQDTQYF. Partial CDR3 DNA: TGCACCTGCAGTGCAGGGGGCCAAGAC.

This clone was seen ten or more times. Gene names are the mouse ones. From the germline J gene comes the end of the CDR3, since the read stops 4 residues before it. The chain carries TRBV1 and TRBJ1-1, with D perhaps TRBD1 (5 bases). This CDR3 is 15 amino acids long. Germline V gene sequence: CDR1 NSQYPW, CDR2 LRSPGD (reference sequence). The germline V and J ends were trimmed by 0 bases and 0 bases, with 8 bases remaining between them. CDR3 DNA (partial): TGCACCTGCAGTGCAGATCGGACAACAAACACA. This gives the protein CTCSADRTTNT. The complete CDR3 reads CTCSADRTTNTEVFF.

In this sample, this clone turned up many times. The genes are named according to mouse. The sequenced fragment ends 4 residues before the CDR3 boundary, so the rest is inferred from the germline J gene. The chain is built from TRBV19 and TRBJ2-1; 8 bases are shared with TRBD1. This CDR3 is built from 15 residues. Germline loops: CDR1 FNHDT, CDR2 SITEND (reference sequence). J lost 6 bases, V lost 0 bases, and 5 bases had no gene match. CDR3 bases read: TGTGCCAGCAGTATAGACAGGGGGAAAGGTGCT. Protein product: CASSIDRGKGA. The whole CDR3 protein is CASSIDRGKGAEQFF.